Given below is one TCR beta chain in context. Its antigen is unknown. These data belong to a study of cytomegalovirus exposure and HLA in healthy donors. Study-wide results and caveats: Rare TCR sequences predominated, though certain public TCRs were found in many donors. The finding came from a later analysis; first-cohort TCR clusters tended to co-occur in the 110 or so validation repertoires. It was reportedly the case that the classifier diagnosed cytomegalovirus status with high specificity and sensitivity.

The CDR3 runs to 17 residues. Looked up from germline, CDR1 is SGHRS and CDR2 is YFSETQ. The V gene end was trimmed by 6 bases and the J gene end by 0 bases; junction bases not matched to a gene: 7. Sequenced by immunoSEQ multiplex PCR; TCRdb stores in-frame clones only, minus some. The top ten clones hold roughly 0.83% of a sample with about 360,000 clones, 86% of them seen once. The V call is TRBV5-1, the J call TRBJ2-2; 11 nucleotides agree with TRBD2. This sequence was found in a woman aged 18-29 years in good health and CMV-seronegative. Specimen: PBMCs. This chain's CDR3 is CASNRLAGTSNTGELFF. CDR3 nucleotide sequence: TGCGCCAGCAACCGACTAGCGGGGACCTCGAACACCGGGGAGCTGTTTTTT.